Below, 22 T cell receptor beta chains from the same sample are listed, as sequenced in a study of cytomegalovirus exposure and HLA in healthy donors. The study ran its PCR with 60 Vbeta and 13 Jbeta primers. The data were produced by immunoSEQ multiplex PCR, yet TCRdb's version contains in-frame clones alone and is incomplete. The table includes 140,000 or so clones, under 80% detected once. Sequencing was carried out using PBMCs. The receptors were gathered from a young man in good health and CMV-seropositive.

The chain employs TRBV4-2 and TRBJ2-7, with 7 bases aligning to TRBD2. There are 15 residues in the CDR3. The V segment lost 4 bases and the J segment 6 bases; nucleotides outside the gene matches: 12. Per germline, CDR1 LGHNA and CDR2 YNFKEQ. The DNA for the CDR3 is TGTGCCAGCAGCCCCCCCCCGGGACTACCATCCGAGCAGTACTTC. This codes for CASSPPPGLPSEQYF.

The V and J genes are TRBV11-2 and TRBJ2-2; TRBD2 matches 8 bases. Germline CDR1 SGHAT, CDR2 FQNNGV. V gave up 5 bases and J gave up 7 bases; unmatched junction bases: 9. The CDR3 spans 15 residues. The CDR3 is CASSALAGGGGELFF. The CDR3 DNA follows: TGTGCCAGCAGCGCGCTAGCGGGTGGGGGCGGGGAGCTGTTTTTT.

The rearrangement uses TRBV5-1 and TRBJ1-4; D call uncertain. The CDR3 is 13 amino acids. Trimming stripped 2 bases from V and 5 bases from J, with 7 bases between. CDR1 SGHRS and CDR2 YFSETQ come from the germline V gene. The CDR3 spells CASSFSGNEKLFF. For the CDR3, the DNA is TGCGCCAGCAGCTTTTCGGGAAATGAAAAACTGTTTTTT.

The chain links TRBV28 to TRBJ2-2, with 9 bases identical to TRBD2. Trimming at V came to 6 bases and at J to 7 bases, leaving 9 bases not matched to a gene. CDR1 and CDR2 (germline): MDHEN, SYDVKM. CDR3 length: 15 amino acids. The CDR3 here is CASSSGLAMVGELFF. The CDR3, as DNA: TGTGCCAGCAGCTCTGGACTAGCGATGGTCGGGGAGCTGTTTTTT.

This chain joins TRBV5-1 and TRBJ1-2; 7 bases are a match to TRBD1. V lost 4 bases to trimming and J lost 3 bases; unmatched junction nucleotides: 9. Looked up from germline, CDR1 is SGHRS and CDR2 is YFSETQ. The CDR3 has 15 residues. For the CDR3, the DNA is TGCGCCAGCAGCCTTCTAGGGGGCATGGACTATGGCTACACCTTC. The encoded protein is CASSLLGGMDYGYTF.

The CDR3 nucleotides are TGTGCCAGCATTAAACCCGTCTTGGGGGGTAATGAAAAACTGTTTTTT. It translates to CASIKPVLGGNEKLFF. The rearrangement links TRBV2 to TRBJ1-4; a weak D match, TRBD1 (5 bases). V shed 7 bases and J shed 4 bases, with 19 bases lying between them. This CDR3 is built from 16 residues. Germline lookup yields CDR1 SNHLY and CDR2 FYNNEI.

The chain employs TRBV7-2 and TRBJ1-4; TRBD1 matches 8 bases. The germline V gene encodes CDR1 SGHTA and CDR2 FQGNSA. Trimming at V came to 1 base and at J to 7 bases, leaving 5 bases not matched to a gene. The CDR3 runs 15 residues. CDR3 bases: TGTGCCAGCAGCTTAGGGACAGGGTTCGGTGAAAAACTGTTTTTT. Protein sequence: CASSLGTGFGEKLFF.

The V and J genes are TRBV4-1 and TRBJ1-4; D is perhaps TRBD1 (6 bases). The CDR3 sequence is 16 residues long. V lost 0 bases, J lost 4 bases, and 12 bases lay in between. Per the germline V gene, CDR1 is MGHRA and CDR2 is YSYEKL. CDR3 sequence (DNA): TGCGCCAGCAGCCAAGATTCCGGGACAAATAATGAAAAACTGTTTTTT. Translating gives CASSQDSGTNNEKLFF.

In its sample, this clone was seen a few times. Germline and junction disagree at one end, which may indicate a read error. CDR3 in amino acids: CASSKEEFSYEQYF. CDR3 bases: TGCGCCAGCAGCAAAGAAGAGTTTTCCTACGAGCAGTACTTC. J is TRBJ2-7 and V is TRBV4-1; no clear D. The CDR3 spans 14 residues. Germline CDR1 MGHRA, CDR2 YSYEKL.

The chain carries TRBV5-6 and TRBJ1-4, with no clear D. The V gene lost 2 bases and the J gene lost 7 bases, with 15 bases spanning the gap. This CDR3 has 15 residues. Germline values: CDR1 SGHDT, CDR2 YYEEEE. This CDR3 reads CASSFRGRVREKLFF. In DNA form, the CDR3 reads TGTGCCAGCAGCTTCCGAGGGAGGGTGCGTGAAAAACTGTTTTTT.

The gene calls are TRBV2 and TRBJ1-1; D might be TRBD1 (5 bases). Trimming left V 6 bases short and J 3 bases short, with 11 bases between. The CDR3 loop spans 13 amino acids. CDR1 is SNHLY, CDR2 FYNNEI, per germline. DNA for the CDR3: TGTGCCAGCAGCCTGGAGGGGCACACTGAAGCTTTCTTT. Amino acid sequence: CASSLEGHTEAFF. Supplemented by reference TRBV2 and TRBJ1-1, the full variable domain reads EPEVTQTPSHQVTQMGQEVILRCVPISNHLYFYWYRQILGQKVEFLVSFYNNEISEKSEIFDDQFSVERPDGSNFTLKIRSTKLEDSAMYFCASSLEGHTEAFFGQGTRLTVV.

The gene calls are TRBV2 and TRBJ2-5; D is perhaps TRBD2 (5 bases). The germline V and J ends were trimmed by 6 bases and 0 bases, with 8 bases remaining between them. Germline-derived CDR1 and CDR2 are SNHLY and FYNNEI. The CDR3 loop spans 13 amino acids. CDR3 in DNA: TGTGCCAGCAGGAAGGAGGACCAAGAGACCCAGTACTTC. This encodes CASRKEDQETQYF.

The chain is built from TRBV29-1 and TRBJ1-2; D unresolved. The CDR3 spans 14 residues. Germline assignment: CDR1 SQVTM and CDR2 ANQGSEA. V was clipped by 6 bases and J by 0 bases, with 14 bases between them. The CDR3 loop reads CSVLGLFTNYGYTF. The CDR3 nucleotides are TGCAGCGTCCTTGGGCTATTTACTAACTATGGCTACACCTTC.

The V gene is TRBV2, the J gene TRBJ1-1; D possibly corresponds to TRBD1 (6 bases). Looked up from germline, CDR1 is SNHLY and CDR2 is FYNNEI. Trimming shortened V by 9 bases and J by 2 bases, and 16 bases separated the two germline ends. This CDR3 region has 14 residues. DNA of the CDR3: TGTGCCAGTTTGTACAGGGACCTTAACACTGAAGCTTTCTTT. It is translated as CASLYRDLNTEAFF.

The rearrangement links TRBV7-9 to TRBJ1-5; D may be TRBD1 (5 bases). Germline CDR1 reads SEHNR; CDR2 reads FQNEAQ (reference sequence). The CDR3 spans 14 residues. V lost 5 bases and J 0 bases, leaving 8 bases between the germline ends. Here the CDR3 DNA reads TGTGCCAGCAGCGGACAATTTAGCAATCAGCCCCAGCATTTT. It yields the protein CASSGQFSNQPQHF.

CDR3 DNA sequence: TGTGCCAGCAGTTTATATTTTGGGGCTAGCGGGAGCTACAATGAGCAGTTCTTC. It specifies CASSLYFGASGSYNEQFF. The J gene is TRBJ2-1, the V gene TRBV27; 10 bases agree with TRBD2. Germline V gene sequence: CDR1 MNHEY, CDR2 SMNVEV (reference sequence). The CDR3 has 18 amino acids. V trimming: 1 base; J trimming: 3 bases; junction bases outside the gene matches: 9.

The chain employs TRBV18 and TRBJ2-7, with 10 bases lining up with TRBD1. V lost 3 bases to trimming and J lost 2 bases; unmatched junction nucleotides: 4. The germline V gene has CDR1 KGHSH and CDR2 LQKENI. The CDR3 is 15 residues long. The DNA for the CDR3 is TGTGCCAGCTCACCCCGGGACAGGGGACCCTACGAGCAGTACTTC. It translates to CASSPRDRGPYEQYF.

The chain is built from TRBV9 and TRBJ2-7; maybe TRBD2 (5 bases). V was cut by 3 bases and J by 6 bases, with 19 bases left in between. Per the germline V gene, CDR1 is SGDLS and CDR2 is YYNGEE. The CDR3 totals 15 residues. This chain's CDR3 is CASSAEVVSGSEQYF. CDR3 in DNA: TGTGCCAGCAGCGCAGAAGTGGTTTCGGGATCCGAGCAGTACTTC.

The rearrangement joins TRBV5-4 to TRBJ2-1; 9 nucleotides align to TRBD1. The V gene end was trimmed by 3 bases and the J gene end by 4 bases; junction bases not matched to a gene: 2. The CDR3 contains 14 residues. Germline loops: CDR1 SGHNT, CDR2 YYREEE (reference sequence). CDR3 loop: CASSSGQGYNEQFF. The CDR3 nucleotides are TGTGCCAGCAGCTCAGGACAGGGGTACAATGAGCAGTTCTTC.

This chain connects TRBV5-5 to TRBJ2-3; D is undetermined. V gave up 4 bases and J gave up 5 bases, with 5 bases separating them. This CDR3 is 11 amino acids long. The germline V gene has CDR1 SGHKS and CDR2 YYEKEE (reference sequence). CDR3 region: CASSPEDTQYF. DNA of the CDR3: TGTGCCAGCAGCCCAGAAGATACGCAGTATTTT.

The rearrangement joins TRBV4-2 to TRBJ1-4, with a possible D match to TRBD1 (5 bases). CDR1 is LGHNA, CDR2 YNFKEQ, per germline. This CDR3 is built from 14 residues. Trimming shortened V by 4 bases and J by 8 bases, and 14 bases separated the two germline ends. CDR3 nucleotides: TGTGCCAGCAGCCCTGGGGCAGGGAGGGAAAAACTGTTTTTT. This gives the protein CASSPGAGREKLFF.

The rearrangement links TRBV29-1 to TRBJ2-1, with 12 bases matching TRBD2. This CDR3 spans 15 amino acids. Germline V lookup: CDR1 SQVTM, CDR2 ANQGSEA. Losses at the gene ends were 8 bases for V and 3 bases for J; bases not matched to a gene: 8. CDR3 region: CSLTRTSGNYNEQFF. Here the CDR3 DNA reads TGCAGCTTGACCCGGACTAGCGGGAACTACAATGAGCAGTTCTTC.